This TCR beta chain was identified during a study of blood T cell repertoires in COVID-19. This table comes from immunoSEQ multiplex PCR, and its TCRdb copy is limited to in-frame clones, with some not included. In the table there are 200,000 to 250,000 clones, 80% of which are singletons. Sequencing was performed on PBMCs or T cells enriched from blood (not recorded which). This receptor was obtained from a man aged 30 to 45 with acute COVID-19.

The CDR3 DNA reads as TGTGCCAGCAGCTCGACAGGGATACCCCTCCACTTT. Its protein is CASSSTGIPLHF. The V call is TRBV7-2, the J call TRBJ1-6; 7 bases match TRBD1. There are 12 residues in the CDR3. V was clipped by 4 bases and J by 12 bases; unmatched bases: 3. Germline CDR1 reads SGHTA; CDR2 reads FQGNSA.